The 31 T cell receptor beta chains in this list originate from one sample, sequenced in a study of cytomegalovirus exposure and HLA in healthy donors. The PCR made use of 60 Vbeta and 13 Jbeta primers. TCRdb keeps only in-frame clones here, not all; method: immunoSEQ multiplex PCR. The data show around 140,000 clones, over 60% seen once. What was sequenced was PBMCs. The receptors shown here come from a man aged 35-49 years in good health and CMV-seronegative.

This clone occurred once. The chain joins TRBV6-1 to TRBJ2-3; D unresolved. Trimming removed 7 bases at V and 1 base at J, with 9 bases between. The germline V gene has CDR1 MNHNS and CDR2 SASEGT. CDR3 length equals 13 residues. The CDR3 protein is CASKEAGTDTQYF. For the CDR3, the DNA is TGTGCCAGCAAAGAGGCGGGCACAGATACGCAGTATTTT.

This chain uses TRBV10-3 with TRBJ1-4; D perhaps matches TRBD1 (5 bases). The CDR3 is made up of 16 amino acids. CDR1 and CDR2 (germline): ENHRY, SYGVKD. Trimming stripped 3 bases from V and 4 bases from J, with 15 bases between. The CDR3 nucleotides read TGTGCCATCAGTGAAACAGGTCGACGATTTAATGAAAAACTGTTTTTT. Its protein product is CAISETGRRFNEKLFF.

The rearrangement links TRBV7-2 to TRBJ2-4, with 12 bases matching TRBD2. V gave up 5 bases and J gave up 5 bases; unmatched junction bases: 4. The CDR3 contains 15 residues. Germline-derived CDR1 and CDR2 are SGHTA and FQGNSA. CDR3 in DNA: TGTGCCAGCAGCACCGGACTAGCGGGGCAAAACATTCAGTACTTC. Encoded protein: CASSTGLAGQNIQYF.

This chain connects TRBV5-1 to TRBJ1-2; 11 positions match TRBD1. The CDR3 totals 15 residues. The V segment lost 3 bases and the J segment 3 bases; nucleotides outside the gene matches: 4. Germline CDR1 is SGHRS and CDR2 is YFSETQ. CDR3 DNA sequence: TGCGCCAGCAGCTCCGGGACAGGGGGGCACTATGGCTACACCTTC. Translation gives CASSSGTGGHYGYTF.

The chain has TRBV2 and TRBJ2-7; no clear D gene. This CDR3 comprises 13 residues. In germline, CDR1 is SNHLY, CDR2 FYNNEI. V gave up 3 bases and J gave up 0 bases, with 6 bases separating them. In DNA form, the CDR3 reads TGTGCCAGCAGTGACAACAACTCCTACGAGCAGTACTTC. This encodes CASSDNNSYEQYF.

The V call is TRBV6-5, the J call TRBJ1-5; a weak D match, TRBD1 (6 bases). CDR3 length: 14 amino acids. The germline gives CDR1 MNHEY, CDR2 SVGAGI. Trimming shortened V by 6 bases and J by 1 base, and 10 bases separated the two germline ends. The CDR3 coding sequence is TGTGCCAGCAGCTCAGGGGCGAGCAATCAGCCCCAGCATTTT. This codes for CASSSGASNQPQHF.

This clone was seen a handful of times. V is TRBV6-6 and J is TRBJ1-6; weak D call: TRBD1 (5 bases). With 5 bases removed from V and 7 bases from J, the gap between germline ends came to 12 bases. The CDR3 is made up of 14 amino acids. Germline V gives CDR1 MNHNY, CDR2 SVGAGI (reference sequence). The CDR3, as DNA: TGTGCCAGCAGTATTGGGGCAAACAATTCACCCCTCCACTTT. Protein: CASSIGANNSPLHF.

V usage is TRBV29-1 and J usage is TRBJ1-3; D possibly corresponds to TRBD1 (5 bases). The CDR3 length is 14 residues. Germline CDR1 reads SQVTM; CDR2 reads ANQGSEA. V shed 4 bases and J shed 0 bases, with 10 bases lying between them. In DNA, the CDR3 is TGCAGCGTTGCCACTCAGGGCTCTGGAAACACCATATATTTT. Its translation is CSVATQGSGNTIYF.

As concerns this clone: This sample includes further DNA sequences coding for the same CDR3. The chain combines TRBV28 with TRBJ1-6; weak D call: TRBD1 (5 bases). The V end was cut by 3 bases, the J end by 7 bases, with 10 bases between. The length of the CDR3 is 14 residues. In germline, CDR1 is MDHEN, CDR2 SYDVKM. As DNA, the CDR3 is TGTGCCAGCAGTTTCCGGGGGGGGAATTCACCCCTCCACTTT. Encoded protein: CASSFRGGNSPLHF.

The V gene is TRBV4-1, the J gene TRBJ2-7, with 14 bases that match TRBD2. CDR3 length equals 18 residues. From germline, CDR1 is MGHRA and CDR2 YSYEKL. The ends lost 0 bases at V and 3 bases at J; junction bases unmatched: 7. CDR3 protein: CASSQDLGLAGVVYEQYF. The CDR3 nucleotides read TGCGCCAGCAGCCAAGACCTGGGACTAGCGGGGGTAGTCTACGAGCAGTACTTC.

The rearrangement uses TRBV6-1 and TRBJ2-7; D perhaps matches TRBD1 (5 bases). The CDR3 is 13 residues long. The germline V gene has CDR1 MNHNS and CDR2 SASEGT. Trimming cost V 6 bases and J 4 bases, with 13 bases left between them. The CDR3 here is CASRGRTGYEQYF. CDR3 bases: TGTGCCAGCAGGGGGCGGACCGGGTACGAGCAGTACTTC.

This chain connects TRBV28 to TRBJ1-2; TRBD1 aligns across 8 bases. The germline gives CDR1 MDHEN, CDR2 SYDVKM. J was trimmed by 4 bases and V by 5 bases; bases with no gene match: 6. The CDR3 is 14 residues long. The CDR3 loop reads CASSSGQGPYGYTF. DNA of the CDR3: TGTGCCAGCAGTAGCGGACAGGGACCCTATGGCTACACCTTC.

V and J are TRBV19 and TRBJ2-7, with a tentative D call TRBD1 (6 bases). Germline V gene lookup returns CDR1 LNHDA and CDR2 SQIVND (reference sequence). V was cut by 5 bases and J by 2 bases, with 16 bases left in between. CDR3 length: 15 amino acids. CDR3 sequence (DNA): TGTGCCAGTAGTTTCCGGGACAAAGCAACCTACGAGCAGTACTTC. It is translated as CASSFRDKATYEQYF.

The chain carries TRBV7-9 and TRBJ1-1, with D unresolved. CDR1 is SEHNR, CDR2 FQNEAQ, per germline (reference sequence). The CDR3 spans 14 residues. Trimming left V 4 bases short and J 3 bases short, with 12 bases between. CDR3 DNA sequence: TGTGCCAGCAGCTGGGCGTCGCACGACACTGAAGCTTTCTTT. Protein: CASSWASHDTEAFF. Together with reference TRBV7-9 and TRBJ1-1, the CDR3 gives the full variable domain: DTGVSQNPRHKITKRGQNVTFRCDPISEHNRLYWYRQTLGQGPEFLTYFQNEAQLEKSRLLSDRFSAERPKGSFSTLEIQRTEQGDSAMYLCASSWASHDTEAFFGQGTRLTVV.

This clone has just a few counts. This sequence joins TRBV2 and TRBJ1-6; TRBD1 matches at 7 bases. The CDR3 sequence is 15 residues long. Germline CDR1 reads SNHLY; CDR2 reads FYNNEI. The junction had 4 bases not matched to a gene; V was cut back by 5 bases and J by 3 bases. The DNA of the CDR3 is TGTGCCAGCAGTCGAGACAGGGTCTATAATTCACCCCTCCACTTT. Its protein product is CASSRDRVYNSPLHF.

V gene TRBV2 combines with J gene TRBJ2-7; D is uncertain. Germline lookup yields CDR1 SNHLY and CDR2 FYNNEI. This CDR3 is built from 14 residues. Between the trimmed V and J ends, which lost 3 bases and 0 bases, there was a span of 9 bases. CDR3 in amino acids: CASSDVNNSYEQYF. CDR3 DNA: TGTGCCAGCAGTGATGTTAACAACTCCTACGAGCAGTACTTC.

The chain joins TRBV28 to TRBJ2-5; TRBD1 matches 7 bases. The assigned J gene may be wrong: the sequence end matches TRBJ2-7 better. Germline V gene lookup returns CDR1 MDHEN and CDR2 SYDVKM. This CDR3 is built from 14 residues. CDR3 sequence: CASSTPGQSYEQYF. The CDR3 nucleotides read TGTGCCAGCAGTACGCCGGGACAGTCCTACGAGCAGTACTTC.

This chain joins TRBV28 and TRBJ2-7; 10 bases are a match to TRBD2. Trimming removed 6 bases from V and 1 base from J; junction bases left unmatched: 9. This CDR3 has 16 amino acids. The germline CDR1 and CDR2 sequences are MDHEN and SYDVKM. This CDR3 reads CASRRGWTSGSYEQYF. In DNA form, the CDR3 reads TGTGCCAGCAGGCGGGGTTGGACTAGCGGATCCTACGAGCAGTACTTC.

This chain connects TRBV4-1 to TRBJ1-2; a possible D gene is TRBD1 (5 bases). V was clipped by 1 base and J by 2 bases, with 11 bases between them. There are 15 residues in the CDR3. Looked up from germline, CDR1 is MGHRA and CDR2 is YSYEKL. CDR3: CASSQGLGGNYGYTF. DNA for the CDR3: TGCGCCAGCAGCCAAGGCCTCGGGGGGAACTATGGCTACACCTTC.

The chain employs TRBV7-3 and TRBJ2-2; 14 bases are shared with TRBD2. The CDR3 totals 17 residues. Losses at the gene ends were 5 bases for V and 1 base for J; bases not matched to a gene: 3. CDR1 and CDR2 from the germline V gene are SGHTA and FQGTGA. The CDR3 nucleotides are TGTGCCAGCAGCCTAGGACTAGCGGGGGGGAACACCGGGGAGCTGTTTTTT. It encodes CASSLGLAGGNTGELFF.

The rearrangement uses TRBV4-2 and TRBJ2-7, with 11 bases aligning to TRBD2. V lost 0 bases, J lost 2 bases, and 3 bases stayed unmatched. The CDR3 consists of 16 residues. In germline, CDR1 is LGHNA, CDR2 YNFKEQ. DNA of the CDR3: TGTGCCAGCAGCCAAGAAGTAGCGGGGGGGCCCTACGAGCAGTACTTC. As protein: CASSQEVAGGPYEQYF.

The gene calls are TRBV10-1 and TRBJ1-2; unclear D gene. CDR3 length: 13 amino acids. V lost 0 bases and J 7 bases, leaving 9 bases between the germline ends. Germline lookup yields CDR1 WNHNN and CDR2 SYGVQD (reference sequence). The CDR3 is CASSESGGFGYTF. CDR3 coding DNA: TGCGCCAGCAGTGAGTCGGGAGGGTTTGGCTACACCTTC.

The chain carries TRBV28 and TRBJ2-7, with TRBD1 matching 7 bases. The J segment lost 2 bases and the V segment lost 7 bases, leaving 11 bases of the junction unmatched. There are 15 residues in the CDR3. Germline assignment: CDR1 MDHEN and CDR2 SYDVKM. In nucleotides, the CDR3 is TGTGCCAGCACCGCGTCCGAGACAGGGCCCTACGAGCAGTACTTC. It translates to CASTASETGPYEQYF. Full variable domain (remainder filled in from reference TRBV28 and TRBJ2-7): DVKVTQSSRYLVKRTGEKVFLECVQDMDHENMFWYRQDPGLGLRLIYFSYDVKMKEKGDIPEGYSVSREKKERFSLILESASTNQTSMYLCASTASETGPYEQYFGPGTRLTVT.

The chain joins TRBV18 to TRBJ1-1; 8 bases line up with TRBD1. Looked up from germline, CDR1 is KGHSH and CDR2 is LQKENI. The CDR3 is 13 amino acids. With 5 bases clipped from V and 5 bases from J, the junction kept 4 bases outside the gene matches. The CDR3 DNA reads as TGTGCCAGCTCAGCCGACAGGGGTACTGAAGCTTTCTTT. Translated, it gives CASSADRGTEAFF. Full variable domain (outside the CDR3, taken from reference TRBV18 and TRBJ1-1): NAGVMQNPRHLVRRRGQEARLRCSPMKGHSHVYWYRQLPEEGLKFMVYLQKENIIDESGMPKERFSAEFPKEGPSILRIQQVVRGDSAAYFCASSADRGTEAFFGQGTRLTVV.

The gene calls are TRBV11-3 and TRBJ1-2; 8 positions match TRBD1. Per germline, CDR1 SGHNT and CDR2 YENEEA. V shed 0 bases, J shed 8 bases, and the junction held 14 bases outside the gene matches. The CDR3 loop spans 17 amino acids. The CDR3 DNA follows: TGTGCCAGCAGCTTAGATCCCCCGCAGGGGGCATATTCGGGCTACACCTTC. Amino acid sequence: CASSLDPPQGAYSGYTF.

This rearrangement joins TRBV6-1 to TRBJ1-5; D gene ambiguous. Germline CDR1 MNHNS, CDR2 SASEGT. V gave up 0 bases and J gave up 4 bases, with 7 bases separating them. The CDR3 has 14 amino acids. This CDR3 is CASSEAKENQPQHF. The DNA of the CDR3 is TGTGCCAGCAGTGAAGCCAAGGAGAATCAGCCCCAGCATTTT.

The chain uses TRBV30 and TRBJ2-5; TRBD2 matches 12 bases. The CDR3 is 15 amino acids. Looked up from germline, CDR1 is GTSNPN and CDR2 is SVGIG (reference sequence). V lost 4 bases and J lost 2; bases outside the gene matches: 5. The CDR3 loop reads CAWNLGTSGQETQYF. CDR3 nucleotide sequence: TGTGCCTGGAACCTCGGGACTAGCGGGCAAGAGACCCAGTACTTC. Based on the CDR3 plus reference TRBV30 and TRBJ2-5, the full variable domain is SQTIHQWPATLVQPVGSPLSLECTVEGTSNPNLYWYRQAAGRGLQLLFYSVGIGQISSEVPQNLSASRPQDRQFILSSKKLLLSDSGFYLCAWNLGTSGQETQYFGPGTRLLVL.

V gene TRBV27 combines with J gene TRBJ2-7; the match to TRBD1 covers 7 bases. Trimming at V came to 6 bases and at J to 3 bases, leaving 11 bases not matched to a gene. Per the germline V gene, CDR1 is MNHEY and CDR2 is SMNVEV (reference sequence). The CDR3 runs 15 residues. DNA of the CDR3: TGTGCCAGCAGCCCCGACAGGGCCAACTACTACGAGCAGTACTTC. Its protein is CASSPDRANYYEQYF.

The chain carries TRBV28 and TRBJ2-5, with TRBD2 matching 7 bases. In germline, CDR1 is MDHEN, CDR2 SYDVKM. The CDR3 has 15 residues. V lost 2 bases, J lost 3 bases, and 6 bases stayed unmatched. CDR3 DNA sequence: TGTGCCAGCAGTTTAATGGTGGGGGGGAAAGAGACCCAGTACTTC. Protein sequence: CASSLMVGGKETQYF.

CDR3 amino acids: CASSLRGLEQYF. CDR3 nucleotide sequence: TGTGCCAGCAGCTTAAGGGGCCTCGAGCAGTACTTC. V and J are TRBV7-8 and TRBJ2-7; TRBD1 is a possible D gene (5 bases). The CDR3 extends over 12 amino acids. The V gene's germline CDR1 is SGHVS and CDR2 FQNEAQ. V was shortened by 2 bases and J by 6 bases, with 8 bases between the two germline ends.

In DNA, the CDR3 is TGTGCCAGTAGTACAGGGAGGGTCAATGAGCAGTTCTTC. It specifies CASSTGRVNEQFF. The chain uses TRBV19 and TRBJ2-1; 7 nucleotides match TRBD2. Trimming at V came to 4 bases and at J to 6 bases, leaving 3 bases not matched to a gene. The CDR3 sequence is 13 residues long. CDR1 and CDR2 (germline): LNHDA, SQIVND (reference sequence).